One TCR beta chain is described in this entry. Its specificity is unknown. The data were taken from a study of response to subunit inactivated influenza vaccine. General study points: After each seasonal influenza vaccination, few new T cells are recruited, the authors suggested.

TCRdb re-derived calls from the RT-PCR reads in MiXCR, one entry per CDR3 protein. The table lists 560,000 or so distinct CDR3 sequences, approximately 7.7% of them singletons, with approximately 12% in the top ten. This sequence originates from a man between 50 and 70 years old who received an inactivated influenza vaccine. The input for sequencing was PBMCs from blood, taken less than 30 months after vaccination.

CDR3 sequence: CASSPTGGLKRETQYF. The CDR3 DNA reads as TGCGCCAGCAGCCCCACAGGGGGCCTGAAGAGAGAGACCCAGTACTTC. V and J are TRBV5-1 and TRBJ2-5; 9 bases agree with TRBD1. This CDR3 is 16 amino acids long. In germline, CDR1 is SGHRS, CDR2 YFSETQ. V was pared by 4 bases and J by 4 bases, with 11 bases of the junction left unmatched.